This is a list of T cell receptor beta chains from one sample in a study of T cell responses to AZD1222 COVID-19 vaccine. Only in-frame clones appear in the TCRdb table, and some are missing; sequencing was by immunoSEQ multiplex PCR. The sample holds fewer than 100,000 clones; around nine tenths are singletons and the top ten take about a fifth. This specimen was peripheral blood, taken on day 0 of AZD1222 vaccination. The receptors originated from an adult in good health. CDR3s include the opening cysteine and the closing phenylalanine or tryptophan. The D gene is left open where the match is weak. A clone size is listed for some rows: how often the clone was seen (once, few, many), or a class if it is expanded.

abundance	v_gene	j_gene	d_gene	CDR3aa	CDR3nt
NA	TRBV15	TRBJ1-1	NA	CATSRIANTEAFF	TGTGCCACCAGCAGAATTGCGAACACTGAAGCTTTCTTT
NA	TRBV5-5	TRBJ1-1	NA	CASSSRGRITEAFF	TGTGCCAGCAGCTCACGGGGGAGGATCACTGAAGCTTTCTTT
NA	TRBV18	TRBJ1-5	NA	CASSPPGSQPQHF	TGTGCCAGCTCACCCCCAGGGAGCCAGCCCCAGCATTTT
NA	TRBV28	TRBJ2-4	TRBD1	CASRRGQLLENIQYF	TGTGCCAGCAGACGGGGACAGCTATTGGAAAACATTCAGTACTTC
NA	TRBV4-2	TRBJ1-3	NA	CASSQGSGPRDGNTIYF	TGTGCCAGCAGCCAAGGGTCCGGGCCGAGAGACGGAAACACCATATATTTT
NA	TRBV19	TRBJ1-4	NA	CAIIGQGKKSNEKLFF	TGTGCCATAATTGGGCAGGGGAAGAAGTCTAATGAAAAACTGTTTTTT
once	TRBV19	TRBJ1-2	NA	CASGPQGVYGYTF	TGTGCCAGTGGGCCCCAAGGAGTCTATGGCTACACCTTC
NA	TRBV19	TRBJ2-5	NA	CASSIASDVGTQYF	TGTGCCAGTAGTATAGCGAGTGACGTAGGGACCCAGTACTTC
NA	TRBV5-1	TRBJ2-2	NA	CASSLLSDTGELFF	TGCGCCAGCAGCTTACTATCGGACACCGGGGAGCTGTTTTTT
few	TRBV5-1	TRBJ1-4	NA	CASSLALSSSEPNEKLFF	TGCGCCAGCAGCTTGGCCTTGTCATCATCAGAGCCTAATGAAAAACTGTTTTTT
NA	TRBV5-1	TRBJ2-7	NA	CASSPIGQNSYEQYF	TGCGCCAGCAGCCCAATTGGACAGAACTCCTACGAGCAGTACTTC
NA	TRBV7-9	TRBJ1-2	NA	CASSLSEQAPLAF	TGTGCCAGCAGCTTATCGGAACAGGCCCCACTAGCCTTC
NA	TRBV19	TRBJ1-3	NA	CASSIIFSGNTIYF	TGTGCCAGTAGTATCATATTCTCTGGAAACACCATATATTTT
NA	TRBV2	TRBJ2-3	NA	CASSRVSADTQYF	TGTGCCAGCTCCAGGGTCTCGGCAGATACGCAGTATTTT
once	TRBV7-8	TRBJ1-2	NA	CASSWRQDWNYGYTF	TGTGCCAGCAGCTGGCGACAGGACTGGAACTATGGCTACACCTTC
few	TRBV11-2	TRBJ1-1	NA	CASSLDVDTEAFF	TGTGCCAGCAGCCTAGACGTTGACACTGAAGCTTTCTTT
NA	TRBV14	TRBJ2-1	NA	CASSQAAGLVLFF	TGTGCCAGCAGCCAGGCCGCAGGGCTAGTACTGTTCTTC
NA	TRBV5-1	TRBJ2-7	TRBD1	CASSADRGRYEQYF	TGCGCCAGCAGCGCCGACAGGGGGCGTTACGAGCAGTACTTC
NA	TRBV7-9	TRBJ2-5	TRBD1	CASSAGQGQETQYF	TGTGCCAGCAGCGCAGGACAGGGACAAGAGACCCAGTACTTC
NA	TRBV10-3	TRBJ2-2	TRBD1	CATYPGQGSGELFF	TGTGCCACCTATCCGGGACAGGGGAGCGGGGAGCTGTTTTTT
NA	TRBV2	TRBJ2-5	NA	CASSYTEQETQYF	TGTGCCAGCAGCTACACGGAACAAGAGACCCAGTACTTC
NA	TRBV3-1/TRBV3-2	TRBJ2-5	NA	CASSQNRLGETQYF	TGTGCCAGCAGCCAAAACAGGTTGGGGGAGACCCAGTACTTC
NA	TRBV18	TRBJ2-7	NA	CASSPTGQWRQQYF	TGTGCCAGCTCACCAACCGGACAGTGGAGACAGCAGTACTTC
NA	TRBV18	TRBJ2-5	TRBD2	CASSPNPPSGSYQETQYF	TGTGCCAGCTCACCAAATCCCCCTAGCGGGAGCTATCAAGAGACCCAGTACTTC
once	TRBV5-4	TRBJ2-3	TRBD2	CASSLASGDTQYF	TGTGCCAGCAGCTTGGCTAGCGGGGATACGCAGTATTTT
NA	TRBV5-1	TRBJ2-5	NA	CASGEVTQYF	TGCGCCAGCGGGGAGGTGACCCAGTACTTC
NA	TRBV3-1/TRBV3-2	TRBJ2-7	TRBD1	CASSQEVRTGGLIYEQYF	TGTGCCAGCAGCCAAGAAGTACGGACAGGGGGCCTTATATACGAGCAGTACTTC
NA	TRBV18	TRBJ1-4	NA	CASQRGTNEKLFF	TGTGCCAGCCAACGGGGGACTAATGAAAAACTGTTTTTT
NA	TRBV6-2/TRBV6-3	TRBJ2-1	NA	CASSYRGLDFEQFF	TGTGCCAGCAGTTACCGGGGACTGGATTTTGAGCAGTTCTTC
NA	TRBV2	TRBJ1-5	TRBD1	CASSPQRQGSNQPQHF	TGTGCCAGCAGTCCCCAACGACAGGGTAGCAATCAGCCCCAGCATTTT
NA	TRBV3-1/TRBV3-2	TRBJ1-4	TRBD1	CASSQTGEDEKLFF	TGTGCCAGCAGCCAAACAGGGGAGGATGAAAAACTGTTTTTT